This is a list of T cell receptor beta chains from one sample in a study of response to subunit inactivated influenza vaccine. MiXCR was run by TCRdb on the RT-PCR reads, yielding one entry per CDR3 protein. The repertoire holds roughly 760,000 distinct CDR3 sequences, approximately 21% seen once, with about 10% in the top ten. The sequencing used PBMCs from blood, collected roughly 5 days after vaccination. These receptors all stem from a man aged 45-65 years who received an inactivated influenza vaccine. Both conserved end residues are part of each CDR3. A D gene is named only where the DNA matches it firmly. For some rows the clone size is stated as once, few or many, or as a class when expanded; others skip it.

d_gene: -
v_gene: TRBV29-1
abundance: few
j_gene: TRBJ2-1
CDR3aa: CSVDLGVSYNEQFF
CDR3nt: TGCAGCGTTGACCTGGGAGTAAGCTACAATGAGCAGTTCTTC

d_gene: -
v_gene: TRBV20-1
abundance: many
j_gene: TRBJ2-1
CDR3aa: CSARGADSYNEQFF
CDR3nt: TGCAGTGCTAGAGGGGCGGATTCCTACAATGAGCAGTTCTTC

d_gene: TRBD2
v_gene: TRBV29-1
abundance: few
j_gene: TRBJ2-7
CDR3aa: CSVEVWTSGSPYEQYF
CDR3nt: TGCAGCGTTGAAGTCTGGACTAGCGGGAGCCCCTACGAGCAGTACTTC

d_gene: -
v_gene: TRBV20-1
abundance: -
j_gene: TRBJ1-5
CDR3aa: CSATTSNQPQHF
CDR3nt: TGCAGTGCCACCACTAGCAATCAGCCCCAGCATTTT

d_gene: -
v_gene: TRBV29-1
abundance: few
j_gene: TRBJ1-2
CDR3aa: CSVESVDNYGYTF
CDR3nt: TGCAGCGTTGAATCCGTGGATAACTATGGCTACACCTTC

d_gene: -
v_gene: TRBV15
abundance: few
j_gene: TRBJ2-1
CDR3aa: CATSRGQGRYNEQFF
CDR3nt: TGTGCCACCAGCAGAGGTCAGGGGCGATACAATGAGCAGTTCTTC

d_gene: -
v_gene: TRBV7-9
abundance: -
j_gene: TRBJ2-1
CDR3aa: CASSSWGVNEQFF
CDR3nt: TGTGCCAGCAGCTCCTGGGGTGTCAATGAGCAGTTCTTC

d_gene: -
v_gene: TRBV10-3
abundance: -
j_gene: TRBJ2-5
CDR3aa: CAISPSAQETQYF
CDR3nt: TGTGCCATCAGCCCCTCGGCCCAAGAGACCCAGTACTTC

d_gene: TRBD1
v_gene: TRBV7-8
abundance: few
j_gene: TRBJ2-2
CDR3aa: CASSITRTGPGELFF
CDR3nt: TGTGCCAGCAGCATTACCCGGACAGGGCCCGGGGAGCTGTTTTTT

d_gene: -
v_gene: TRBV20-1
abundance: many
j_gene: TRBJ2-7
CDR3aa: CSATIAQGGNEQYF
CDR3nt: TGCAGTGCTACGATCGCGCAAGGAGGGAACGAGCAGTACTTC

d_gene: -
v_gene: TRBV6-1
abundance: few
j_gene: TRBJ1-4
CDR3aa: CASISGSVVANEKLFF
CDR3nt: TGTGCCAGCATCTCTGGCTCTGTGGTGGCTAATGAAAAACTGTTTTTT

d_gene: -
v_gene: TRBV5-1
abundance: -
j_gene: TRBJ2-7
CDR3aa: CASSLGQSYERYF
CDR3nt: TGCGCCAGCAGCTTGGGACAGTCTTACGAGCGGTACTTC

d_gene: TRBD1
v_gene: TRBV12-3/TRBV12-4
abundance: few
j_gene: TRBJ1-2
CDR3aa: CASSRGTVSGYTF
CDR3nt: TGTGCCAGCAGTAGAGGGACAGTCAGCGGCTACACCTTC

d_gene: TRBD2
v_gene: TRBV20-1
abundance: -
j_gene: TRBJ2-1
CDR3aa: CSARDAGGPYNEQFF
CDR3nt: TGCAGTGCCCGGGATGCGGGAGGGCCCTACAATGAGCAGTTCTTC

d_gene: -
v_gene: TRBV7-2
abundance: -
j_gene: TRBJ2-7
CDR3aa: CASSFRRTVSYEQYF
CDR3nt: TGTGCCAGCAGCTTCCGACGGACAGTCTCCTACGAGCAGTACTTC

d_gene: TRBD1
v_gene: TRBV4-2
abundance: -
j_gene: TRBJ2-3
CDR3aa: CASSQDRQGAIGTDTQYF
CDR3nt: TGTGCCAGCAGCCAAGATCGGCAGGGGGCAATTGGGACAGATACGCAGTATTTT

d_gene: -
v_gene: TRBV18
abundance: -
j_gene: TRBJ2-3
CDR3aa: CASSPGLYTDTQYF
CDR3nt: TGTGCCAGCTCACCCGGACTGTACACAGATACGCAGTATTTT

d_gene: -
v_gene: TRBV20-1
abundance: -
j_gene: TRBJ2-7
CDR3aa: CSATQGANYEQYF
CDR3nt: TGCAGTGCTACTCAGGGAGCTAACTACGAGCAGTACTTC

d_gene: -
v_gene: TRBV2
abundance: -
j_gene: TRBJ2-3
CDR3aa: CASRFADTQYF
CDR3nt: TGTGCCAGCCGCTTTGCAGATACGCAGTATTTT

d_gene: TRBD2
v_gene: TRBV11-2
abundance: few
j_gene: TRBJ2-7
CDR3aa: CASSLPGLAGSNEQYF
CDR3nt: TGTGCCAGCAGCTTACCCGGACTAGCGGGGTCTAACGAGCAGTACTTC

d_gene: -
v_gene: TRBV2
abundance: few
j_gene: TRBJ2-4
CDR3aa: CASSDPRGENIQYF
CDR3nt: TGTGCCAGCAGTGACCCCCGTGGGGAAAACATTCAGTACTTC

d_gene: -
v_gene: TRBV11-3
abundance: -
j_gene: TRBJ2-3
CDR3aa: CASSYSGGDSPDTQYF
CDR3nt: TGTGCCAGCAGCTATAGTGGGGGAGATAGCCCAGATACGCAGTATTTT

d_gene: TRBD2
v_gene: TRBV7-2
abundance: few
j_gene: TRBJ2-1
CDR3aa: CASSVQLAGGPAHEQFF
CDR3nt: TGTGCCAGCAGCGTGCAATTAGCGGGAGGGCCTGCCCATGAGCAGTTCTTC

d_gene: TRBD1
v_gene: TRBV12-3/TRBV12-4
abundance: few
j_gene: TRBJ2-2
CDR3aa: CASSFQGDTGELFF
CDR3nt: TGTGCCAGCAGTTTCCAGGGGGACACCGGGGAGCTGTTTTTT

d_gene: TRBD1
v_gene: TRBV10-3
abundance: -
j_gene: TRBJ1-2
CDR3aa: CAIRRDRDNYGYTF
CDR3nt: TGTGCCATCAGGAGAGACAGGGATAACTATGGCTACACCTTC

d_gene: -
v_gene: TRBV28
abundance: -
j_gene: TRBJ2-5
CDR3aa: CASSFGDETQYF
CDR3nt: TGTGCCAGCAGTTTTGGGGACGAGACCCAGTACTTC

d_gene: TRBD2
v_gene: TRBV20-1
abundance: few
j_gene: TRBJ2-3
CDR3aa: CSARIGRDYTDTQYF
CDR3nt: TGCAGTGCTCGGATCGGACGGGACTACACAGATACGCAGTATTTT

d_gene: TRBD2
v_gene: TRBV7-9
abundance: -
j_gene: TRBJ2-1
CDR3aa: CASSLSSGGLNEQFF
CDR3nt: TGTGCCAGCAGCTTATCTAGCGGGGGACTAAATGAGCAGTTCTTC

d_gene: -
v_gene: TRBV12-3/TRBV12-4
abundance: many
j_gene: TRBJ2-1
CDR3aa: CASRGVGSAKGNEQFF
CDR3nt: TGTGCCAGCAGGGGGGTGGGGTCAGCGAAGGGCAATGAGCAGTTCTTC

d_gene: -
v_gene: TRBV5-6
abundance: few
j_gene: TRBJ2-5
CDR3aa: CASSFLQQETQYF
CDR3nt: TGTGCCAGCAGCTTTCTACAGCAAGAGACCCAGTACTTC